The 26 T cell receptor beta chains presented below share a single source sample, sequenced in a study of Graves' ophthalmopathy and Graves' hyperthyroidism. Beta-chain TCR CDR3 regions were amplified from RNA transcripts. An initial RT-PCR round employing HTBI primers preceded a second-round multiplex PCR. TCRdb recomputed calls from the multiplex PCR reads with MiXCR, one row per CDR3 protein. In the table there are around 1,200,000 distinct CDR3 sequences, 35% to 45% of which are singletons. Material for sequencing was peripheral blood or thyroid tissue (not recorded which). The receptor source for this set is an adult man with Graves' hyperthyroidism.

This clonotype is a singleton in its sample. CDR3 DNA: TGCGCCAGCAGCGCCAGGGGCGGTGGCACTGAAGCTTTCTTT. This sequence encodes CASSARGGGTEAFF. The V gene is TRBV5-1, the J gene TRBJ1-1; D is possibly TRBD1 (6 bases). Germline V CDR1 and CDR2: SGHRS, YFSETQ. The CDR3 loop spans 14 amino acids. Trimming stripped 4 bases from V and 4 bases from J, with 14 bases between.

The chain recombines TRBV25-1 with TRBJ1-6; 10 bases are a match to TRBD1. The germline V gene encodes CDR1 MGHDK and CDR2 SYGVNS. V lost 5 bases, J lost 11 bases, and 9 bases stayed unmatched. This CDR3 has 15 residues. The CDR3 DNA reads TGTGCCAGCAGTACGGTCCCGGGACAGGGGACACCCCTCCACTTT. Protein sequence: CASSTVPGQGTPLHF.

This clonotype was counted many times. The chain carries TRBV5-7 and TRBJ2-7, with D perhaps matching TRBD1 (6 bases). TRBV5-7 is an ORF, and what it does is uncertain. The CDR3 has 13 amino acids. Trimming pared 4 bases from V and 3 bases from J, leaving 11 bases between. The CDR3 DNA reads as TGTGCCAGCAGCATAGGACAGTTCTACGAGCAGTACTTC. This gives the protein CASSIGQFYEQYF.

This clonotype has ten or more counts. The chain recombines TRBV11-2 with TRBJ2-7; D might be TRBD1 or TRBD2, each matching 5 bases. The CDR3 sequence is 15 residues long. The germline V gene encodes CDR1 SGHAT and CDR2 FQNNGV. Trimming took 9 bases from V and 4 from J, leaving 22 bases between them. CDR3 bases: TGTGCCAGTAAACCCGGGACGGAGAATACTTACGAGCAGTACTTC. Translation: CASKPGTENTYEQYF.

The chain carries TRBV7-8 and TRBJ2-7; D may be TRBD2 (6 bases). Germline V gene data show CDR1 as SGHVS and CDR2 as FQNEAQ. This CDR3 spans 14 amino acids. V lost 5 bases and J lost 7, with 18 bases in between. CDR3 loop: CASSKRGLNGEQYF. CDR3 nucleotides: TGTGCCAGCAGCAAGAGGGGACTCAACGGGGAGCAGTACTTC.

The J gene is TRBJ2-5, the V gene TRBV28; possibly TRBD1 or TRBD2 for D (6 bases each). The CDR3 is 13 residues long. V lost 7 bases and J lost 5, with 14 bases in between. Germline CDR1 is MDHEN and CDR2 is SYDVKM. In DNA form, the CDR3 reads TGTGCCAGCACCATCGTAGGGGGGGAGACCCAGTACTTC. It encodes CASTIVGGETQYF.

This clonotype came up many times. The chain has TRBV6-5 and TRBJ1-5; unclear D gene. Germline CDR1 reads MNHEY; CDR2 reads SVGAGI. The CDR3 contains 13 residues. Trimming removed 4 bases from V and 15 bases from J, with 19 bases in between. The DNA of the CDR3 is TGTGCCAGCAGTTTCGGGTCAAACAGCCTACTGCATTTT. Amino acids: CASSFGSNSLLHF.

This rearrangement joins TRBV29-1 to TRBJ1-1; possibly TRBD1 for D (5 bases). Between the trimmed V and J ends, which lost 6 bases and 0 bases, there was a span of 17 bases. CDR3 length: 15 amino acids. Germline lookup yields CDR1 SQVTM and CDR2 ANQGSEA. The chain's CDR3 is CSVHGGGTMNTEAFF. In DNA, the CDR3 is TGCAGCGTCCACGGCGGGGGTACCATGAACACTGAAGCTTTCTTT. Full variable domain (outside the CDR3, taken from reference TRBV29-1 and TRBJ1-1): SAVISQKPSRDICQRGTSLTIQCQVDSQVTMMFWYRQQPGQSLTLIATANQGSEATYESGFVIDKFPISRPNLTFSTLTVSNMSPEDSSIYLCSVHGGGTMNTEAFFGQGTRLTVV.

This chain uses TRBV20-1 with TRBJ2-7; the D gene could be TRBD1 or TRBD2 (5 bases each). V was clipped by 2 bases and J by 9 bases, with 14 bases between them. The CDR3 is made up of 12 amino acids. Germline assignment: CDR1 DFQATT and CDR2 SNEGSKA (reference sequence). CDR3 sequence: CSARSGRTVQYF. The CDR3 DNA is TGCAGTGCTAGATCGGGACGGACTGTGCAGTACTTC.

In its sample, this clonotype was seen many times. The chain links TRBV11-2 to TRBJ2-7; maybe TRBD1 (7 bases). The CDR3 totals 15 residues. CDR1 SGHAT and CDR2 FQNNGV come from the germline V gene. V lost 5 bases and J lost 0, with 14 bases in between. CDR3 coding DNA: TGTGCCAGCAGCCCCGAGCAGGGGGGCTCCTACGAGCAGTACTTC. This sequence encodes CASSPEQGGSYEQYF.

Ten or more counts support this clonotype. The chain joins TRBV19 to TRBJ1-1; D remains ambiguous. The CDR3 is made up of 14 amino acids. Germline V CDR1 and CDR2: LNHDA, SQIVND (reference sequence). Trimming stripped 6 bases from V and 1 base from J, with 12 bases between. The CDR3 DNA reads as TGTGCCAGTAGATCCGCCAGAGGGAACACTGAAGCTTTCTTT. Its protein is CASRSARGNTEAFF.

The sample holds many counts of this clonotype. The J gene is TRBJ1-5, the V gene TRBV6-6; TRBD1 matches 7 bases. Trimming cost V 5 bases and J 4 bases; bases outside gene matches: 11. Germline CDR1 is MNHNY and CDR2 is SVGAGI (reference sequence). The CDR3 totals 16 residues. CDR3 region: CASSGGVRGTNQPQHF. The CDR3 region has the DNA TGTGCCAGCAGTGGGGGGGTCAGGGGGACAAATCAGCCCCAGCATTTT.

This chain connects TRBV3-1 to TRBJ2-5; D is undetermined. V shed 1 base and J shed 5 bases, with 11 bases lying between them. This CDR3 has 14 amino acids. Germline CDR1 reads LGHDT; CDR2 reads YNNKEL (reference sequence). The chain's CDR3 is CASSQGLGKETQYF. The CDR3 DNA follows: TGTGCCAGCAGCCAAGGTCTAGGGAAGGAGACCCAGTACTTC.

V usage is TRBV12-3 or TRBV12-4 and J usage is TRBJ1-5, with D possibly matching TRBD1 (6 bases). The germline V and J ends were trimmed by 1 base and 11 bases, with 12 bases remaining between them. The CDR3 totals 13 residues. In nucleotides, the CDR3 is TGTGCCAGCAGTTTAGGGACAGAAGAGACCCAGCATTTT. It is translated as CASSLGTEETQHF.

This clonotype was detected a few times. This chain uses TRBV12-3 or TRBV12-4 with TRBJ2-7, with 10 bases aligning to TRBD1. The V and J ends lost 1 base and 5 bases, in that order; junction bases with no gene match: 5. The CDR3 runs to 15 residues. The CDR3 nucleotides read TGTGCCAGCAGTTTAGGGACAGGGGGACAGAACGAGCAGTACTTC. This gives the protein CASSLGTGGQNEQYF.

This clonotype has more than one count but fewer than ten. The chain uses TRBV12-3 or TRBV12-4 and TRBJ1-2; D call uncertain. The CDR3 consists of 14 residues. The V and J ends lost 6 bases and 8 bases respectively, with 19 bases between them. CDR3 protein: CASSPLPGGQGYTF. CDR3 DNA: TGTGCCAGCAGCCCCCTTCCGGGAGGGCAGGGCTACACCTTC.

As to this clonotype: This may be a read error: a much more frequent sequence differs by one nucleotide. The gene calls are TRBV7-9 and TRBJ2-7, with TRBD2 as a possible D gene (6 bases). This CDR3 is built from 13 residues. CDR1 is SEHNR, CDR2 FQNEAQ, per germline (reference sequence). CDR3 nucleotide sequence: TGTGCCGGCAGCGTGCGGGGACTCTACGAGCAGTACTTC. Protein product: CAGSVRGLYEQYF.

This clonotype came up a few times. This chain uses TRBV10-3 with TRBJ1-1, with D perhaps TRBD1 (6 bases). This CDR3 has 14 amino acids. Trimming shortened V by 10 bases and J by 0 bases, and 15 bases separated the two germline ends. Germline CDR1 is ENHRY and CDR2 is SYGVKD. CDR3 DNA: TGTGCCAGCAATAGGAACAGGGTGAACACTGAAGCTTTCTTT. This gives the protein CASNRNRVNTEAFF.

The chain joins TRBV7-8 to TRBJ1-2; D not certain. The CDR3 covers 14 residues. Germline lookup yields CDR1 SGHVS and CDR2 FQNEAQ. Trimming pared 2 bases from V and 4 bases from J, leaving 11 bases between. CDR3 protein: CASSLRVGGYGYTF. The CDR3 region has the DNA TGTGCCAGCAGCTTACGCGTGGGAGGCTATGGCTACACCTTC.

This clonotype was recorded a few times. The rearrangement joins TRBV20-1 to TRBJ1-5; D ambiguous. Germline V gives CDR1 DFQATT, CDR2 SNEGSKA (reference sequence). This CDR3 has 12 residues. Trimming cost V 0 bases and J 11 bases, with 11 bases left between them. The CDR3 loop reads CSAREELTSQHF. The CDR3 region has the DNA TGCAGTGCTAGAGAGGAGCTAACGTCCCAGCATTTT.

In its sample, this clonotype was seen a few times. The CDR3 is CSARDPGSGYGYTF. The CDR3 DNA follows: TGCAGTGCTAGAGATCCCGGGTCGGGTTATGGCTACACCTTC. The rearrangement joins TRBV20-1 to TRBJ1-2; D gene unclear. V lost 0 bases and J lost 5, with 13 bases in between. The CDR3 is 14 residues long. CDR1 is DFQATT and CDR2 is SNEGSKA in the germline V gene (reference sequence).

This clonotype occurred many times. CDR3 DNA sequence: TGCGCCAGCAGTGAGTCGTATGCCGGGGAGCTGTTTTTT. Amino acid sequence: CASSESYAGELFF. J is TRBJ2-2 and V is TRBV10-1; D not certain. In germline, CDR1 is WNHNN, CDR2 SYGVQD (reference sequence). The CDR3 length is 13 residues. The V end lost 0 bases, the J end lost 6 bases, and 5 bases lay between the germline ends.

V usage is TRBV2 and J usage is TRBJ2-7; D unclear. Trimming shortened V by 5 bases and J by 5 bases, and 19 bases separated the two germline ends. Per the germline V gene, CDR1 is SNHLY and CDR2 is FYNNEI. The CDR3 is made up of 15 amino acids. The CDR3 DNA reads TGTGCCAGCAGTTACTCTTTACAGACGGTCCACGAGCAGTACTTC. Protein sequence: CASSYSLQTVHEQYF.

This clonotype showed up just a few times. The chain joins TRBV29-1 to TRBJ1-1; no clear D gene. Germline V gene sequence: CDR1 SQVTM, CDR2 ANQGSEA. This CDR3 contains 13 residues. Trimming left V 8 bases short and J 0 bases short, with 13 bases between. As DNA, the CDR3 is TGCAGCTTAGCGCCAGGAATGAACACTGAAGCTTTCTTT. Translated, it gives CSLAPGMNTEAFF. The full variable domain, its missing parts supplied by reference TRBV29-1 and TRBJ1-1, is SAVISQKPSRDICQRGTSLTIQCQVDSQVTMMFWYRQQPGQSLTLIATANQGSEATYESGFVIDKFPISRPNLTFSTLTVSNMSPEDSSIYLCSLAPGMNTEAFFGQGTRLTVV.

The V gene is TRBV4-1, the J gene TRBJ2-7; D unclear. Trimming took 0 bases from V and 3 from J, leaving 9 bases between them. The CDR3 is 14 residues long. Germline values: CDR1 MGHRA, CDR2 YSYEKL. As DNA, the CDR3 is TGCGCCAGCAGCCAAGATTCCCCCAGCTACGAGCAGTACTTC. Translated: CASSQDSPSYEQYF.

As regards this clonotype: One junction end disagrees with the germline gene, perhaps due to a read error. The J gene is TRBJ2-2, the V gene TRBV7-9; D possibly matches TRBD1 or TRBD2 (5 bases each). This CDR3 has 15 residues. Germline V CDR1 and CDR2: SEHNR, FQNEAQ (reference sequence). As DNA, the CDR3 is TGTGCCGGCAGCCCGGGACCTGAAAACACCGGGGAGCTGTTTTTT. This codes for CAGSPGPENTGELFF.